This T cell receptor (beta chain) appears in the sequencing data of a study of radiation and T cells in renal cell carcinoma. Study-wide context: Nephrectomy followed 15 Gy stereotactic body radiation by 4 weeks. Study results and limitations: From baseline, blood top tumor clonotypes peaked at 2 weeks post-radiation.

Worth noting for this clone: Its antigen is currently unknown.

The germline CDR1 and CDR2 sequences are MNHNY and SVGAGI (reference sequence). The CDR3 has 14 amino acids. V was trimmed by 2 bases and J by 5 bases, leaving 12 bases between them. Clones were read by immunoSEQ multiplex PCR, and TCRdb kept only the in-frame ones, dropping some. This repertoire shows tens of thousands of clones, about 86% found once; its top ten account for approximately 22%. Time point in this sample: blood 2 weeks post-SBRT. Treatment here: 15 Gy SBRT to primary tumor, nephrectomy 4 weeks later. This chain uses TRBV6-6 with TRBJ1-1; D unclear. The specimen comprised blood, sampled from a patient whose treatment included radiotherapy and nephrectomy. This clonotype was sampled from a woman aged 45-65 years with renal cell carcinoma. The CDR3, as DNA: TGTGCCAGCAGTTACCGTGAAGGGAGGACTGAAGCTTTCTTT. Its translation: CASSYREGRTEAFF.